This T cell receptor (beta chain) emerged from a study of shared clonotypes between healthy human individuals. The method was immunoSEQ multiplex PCR; TCRdb's version includes in-frame clones alone and lacks a portion of them. This table holds around 700,000 clones, approximately 75% found once. Study-level points and caveats: The expectation was that sequencing depth would affect clonotype sharing among donors. The small donor group covered limited genetic and exposure diversity.

In the CD4+ fraction, cells were divided into CD45RA+ naive and CD45RA-negative memory subsets. Trimming removed 3 bases at V and 4 bases at J, with 9 bases between. This CDR3 comprises 13 residues. CDR1 and CDR2 (germline): MDHEN, SYDVKM. This clone was seen a single time. The antigen remains unidentified. The sequenced sample was memory CD4+ T cells sorted from blood. The subset is: CD45RA-negative fraction. This clonotype originated in a woman younger than 45 in good health. J is TRBJ1-2 and V is TRBV28; D ambiguous. The CDR3 DNA reads TGTGCCAGCAGTTTTCAGCAGTTCTATGGCTACACCTTC. This translates into CASSFQQFYGYTF.